One and the same sample provided the 23 T cell receptor beta chains below, sequenced in a study of beta chain features in type 1 diabetes. The authors reverse transcribed all of the isolated RNA, so sequencing captured expressed TCRB transcripts. The table came from immunoSEQ multiplex PCR; TCRdb's copy has only in-frame clones and leaves some out. The sample carries some 220,000 clones, roughly a tenth recorded once. The material sequenced was central memory CD4+ T cells from blood. The receptor set was obtained from a man younger than 30 in good health.

Of note for this clone: This may be a read error, as it is one base from a much larger clone. The gene calls are TRBV10-3 and TRBJ2-3; D is uncertain. V lost 2 bases to trimming and J lost 2 bases, with 8 bases between them. In germline, CDR1 is ENHRY, CDR2 SYGVKD. The CDR3 sequence is 14 residues long. The CDR3 loop is CAISEAWDTDTQYF. In DNA form, the CDR3 reads TGTGCCATCAGTGAGGCGTGGGACACAGATACGCAGTATTTT.

In DNA, the CDR3 is TGCGCCAGCAGCCAGATCCGGGGACCAAAAAACATTCAGTACTTC. Protein product: CASSQIRGPKNIQYF. V is TRBV4-3 and J is TRBJ2-4, with D possibly being TRBD1 or TRBD2 (5 bases each). This CDR3 is 15 amino acids long. Trimming left V 3 bases short and J 4 bases short, with 13 bases between. Germline V lookup: CDR1 LGHNA, CDR2 YSLEER.

The chain recombines TRBV9 with TRBJ1-2, with D possibly TRBD1 on 5 matching bases. CDR1 is SGDLS, CDR2 YYNGEE, per germline. The V end lost 3 bases, the J end lost 8 bases, and 20 bases lay between the germline ends. This CDR3 comprises 15 residues. This chain's CDR3 is CASSAEGGTRGGYTF. The CDR3 nucleotides are TGTGCCAGCAGCGCGGAAGGAGGGACCCGGGGGGGCTACACCTTC. Using reference TRBV9 and TRBJ1-2 for the parts outside the CDR3, the full variable domain is DSGVTQTPKHLITATGQRVTLRCSPRSGDLSVYWYQQSLDQGLQFLIQYYNGEERAKGNILERFSAQQFPDLHSELNLSSLELGDSALYFCASSAEGGTRGGYTFGSGTRLTVV.

This clone was recorded a few times. This chain uses TRBV7-9 with TRBJ2-1, with 10 bases lining up with TRBD2. Per the germline V gene, CDR1 is SEHNR and CDR2 is FQNEAQ (reference sequence). The ends lost 5 bases at V and 5 bases at J; junction bases unmatched: 6. The CDR3 sequence is 15 residues long. The DNA for the CDR3 is TGTGCCAGCAGCCCGAGCGGGAGGGTTGACAATGAGCAGTTCTTC. Translating gives CASSPSGRVDNEQFF. The entire variable domain, with the rest obtained from reference TRBV7-9 and TRBJ2-1, is as follows: DTGVSQNPRHKITKRGQNVTFRCDPISEHNRLYWYRQTLGQGPEFLTYFQNEAQLEKSRLLSDRFSAERPKGSFSTLEIQRTEQGDSAMYLCASSPSGRVDNEQFFGPGTRLTVL.

This clone appeared a single time. This chain uses TRBV9 with TRBJ2-7; TRBD1 agrees at 8 bases. CDR3 length equals 15 residues. Losses at the gene ends were 0 bases for V and 3 bases for J; bases not matched to a gene: 5. Germline CDR1 and CDR2: SGDLS and YYNGEE. Written as DNA, the CDR3 is TGTGCCAGCAGCGTAGCAGGGGGCGCCGGCTACGAGCAGTACTTC. This translates into CASSVAGGAGYEQYF.

V and J are TRBV2 and TRBJ1-2; D uncertain. The V end was cut by 8 bases, the J end by 4 bases, with 14 bases between. The CDR3 runs 13 residues. Germline CDR1 is SNHLY and CDR2 is FYNNEI. The CDR3 here is CASAPGSGYGYTF. CDR3 in DNA: TGTGCCAGCGCTCCGGGGTCGGGCTATGGCTACACCTTC.

This clone was detected many times. J is TRBJ2-3 and V is TRBV28; D could derive from TRBD1 or TRBD2 (5 bases each). Germline V gene sequence: CDR1 MDHEN, CDR2 SYDVKM. The V and J ends lost 5 bases and 8 bases respectively, with 20 bases between them. The length of the CDR3 is 15 residues. CDR3 bases: TGTGCCAGCAGTCGCCCCGGGACCCTAAAGGGTACGCAGTATTTT. Amino acids: CASSRPGTLKGTQYF.

This clone was detected a few times. CDR3 nucleotides: TGTGCCAGCAGCGCGGGTTTCACTGAAGCTTTCTTT. Residues: CASSAGFTEAFF. This sequence joins TRBV9 and TRBJ1-1; D ambiguous. Germline V lookup: CDR1 SGDLS, CDR2 YYNGEE. The ends were cut back, 3 bases at V and 4 bases at J, with 7 bases in the middle. The CDR3 totals 12 residues.

The chain carries TRBV23-1 and TRBJ1-1, with D maybe TRBD1 (6 bases). TRBV23-1 carries the ORF label, with uncertain function. The V end was cut by 9 bases, the J end by 7 bases, with 15 bases between. The CDR3 length is 12 residues. The CDR3 loop reads CARDSGAIEAFF. CDR3 DNA sequence: TGCGCCAGGGACTCAGGGGCGATTGAAGCTTTCTTT.

This clone was detected only a few times. This chain links TRBV13 with TRBJ2-7, with TRBD2 matching over 13 bases. The CDR3 length is 15 residues. V shed 1 base, J shed 9 bases, and the junction held 6 bases outside the gene matches. CDR1 is PRHDT and CDR2 is FYEKMQ in the germline V gene (reference sequence). The CDR3 loop is CASSLEGLAGVAQYF. For the CDR3, the DNA is TGTGCCAGCAGCTTAGAAGGACTAGCGGGAGTCGCGCAGTACTTC. Full variable domain (rest looked up from reference TRBV13 and TRBJ2-7): AAGVIQSPRHLIKEKRETATLKCYPIPRHDTVYWYQQGPGQDPQFLISFYEKMQSDKGSIPDRFSAQQFSDYHSELNMSSLELGDSALYFCASSLEGLAGVAQYFGPGTRLTVT.

This chain connects TRBV19 to TRBJ2-1; TRBD1 matches at 9 bases. The CDR3 loop spans 16 amino acids. Unmatched junction bases numbered 5, after V lost 5 bases and J lost 0 bases. Germline V gives CDR1 LNHDA, CDR2 SQIVND (reference sequence). The DNA of the CDR3 is TGTGCCAGTAGTCCAGTGGACAGGGGCTCCTACAATGAGCAGTTCTTC. The encoded protein is CASSPVDRGSYNEQFF. Full variable domain (rest looked up from reference TRBV19 and TRBJ2-1): DGGITQSPKYLFRKEGQNVTLSCEQNLNHDAMYWYRQDPGQGLRLIYYSQIVNDFQKGDIAEGYSVSREKKESFPLTVTSAQKNPTAFYLCASSPVDRGSYNEQFFGPGTRLTVL.

This clone was picked up a small number of times. V usage is TRBV28 and J usage is TRBJ2-7, with D maybe TRBD2 (6 bases). The CDR3 runs 14 residues. Deletions cut 5 bases from V and 3 bases from J, with 14 bases between. Germline CDR1 and CDR2: MDHEN and SYDVKM. In nucleotides, the CDR3 is TGTGCCAGCAGTGCTGGCCGGGACTTCTACGAGCAGTACTTC. This encodes CASSAGRDFYEQYF.

In its sample, this clone was seen a few times. The chain uses TRBV5-5 and TRBJ2-5, with D possibly being TRBD1 (5 bases). The germline gives CDR1 SGHKS, CDR2 YYEKEE (reference sequence). V lost 1 base to trimming and J lost 3 bases, with 7 bases between them. The CDR3 length is 13 residues. The CDR3 reads CASSLPGKETQYF. CDR3 nucleotides: TGTGCCAGCAGCTTGCCAGGGAAAGAGACCCAGTACTTC.

This clone was recorded a few times. The V and J genes are TRBV9 and TRBJ2-5; TRBD2 aligns across 10 bases. The V and J ends lost 4 bases and 4 bases, in that order; junction bases with no gene match: 10. From germline, CDR1 is SGDLS and CDR2 YYNGEE. This CDR3 contains 16 residues. CDR3 sequence (DNA): TGTGCCAGCAGCTTCGTCGCCGGGACTAGCGCAGAGACCCAGTACTTC. Amino acids: CASSFVAGTSAETQYF.

This clone has a handful of counts. V and J are TRBV28 and TRBJ1-4; weak D call: TRBD1 (5 bases). Deletions cut 5 bases from V and 5 bases from J, with 15 bases between. Germline V gene data show CDR1 as MDHEN and CDR2 as SYDVKM. The CDR3 extends over 15 amino acids. This CDR3 is CASSPRGRGNEKLFF. Here the CDR3 DNA reads TGTGCCAGCAGTCCTCGAGGAAGGGGCAATGAAAAACTGTTTTTT. Together with reference TRBV28 and TRBJ1-4, the CDR3 gives the full variable domain: DVKVTQSSRYLVKRTGEKVFLECVQDMDHENMFWYRQDPGLGLRLIYFSYDVKMKEKGDIPEGYSVSREKKERFSLILESASTNQTSMYLCASSPRGRGNEKLFFGSGTQLSVL.

The V call is TRBV20-1, the J call TRBJ1-1; D may be TRBD1 (5 bases). V shed 8 bases and J shed 6 bases, with 13 bases lying between them. The CDR3 length is 11 residues. Germline-derived CDR1 and CDR2 are DFQATT and SNEGSKA (reference sequence). CDR3 loop: CSPGWGSEAFF. The CDR3 DNA sequence: TGCAGTCCCGGGTGGGGGTCTGAAGCTTTCTTT.

The table lists this clone with a few counts. It differs at one base from a far larger clone, so likely a read error. This sequence joins TRBV6-6 and TRBJ2-5; D ambiguous. CDR3 length: 14 amino acids. The germline V gene has CDR1 MNHNY and CDR2 SVGAGI (reference sequence). Trimming stripped 4 bases from V and 1 base from J, with 10 bases between. CDR3 protein: CASSLRQFQETQYF. CDR3 nucleotide sequence: TGTGCCAGCAGTTTGAGACAATTCCAAGAGACCCAGTACTTC.

The chain joins TRBV27 to TRBJ2-7; 8 bases fit TRBD1. Germline lookup yields CDR1 MNHEY and CDR2 SMNVEV (reference sequence). J was trimmed by 2 bases and V by 6 bases; bases with no gene match: 12. CDR3 size: 16 residues. This CDR3 is CASSLLPGTGTYEQYF. CDR3 coding DNA: TGTGCCAGCAGCTTGCTTCCCGGGACAGGTACCTACGAGCAGTACTTC.

The chain couples TRBV7-9 to TRBJ2-7; possibly TRBD2 for D (6 bases). The CDR3 is made up of 14 amino acids. Germline CDR1 reads SEHNR; CDR2 reads FQNEAQ (reference sequence). V shed 3 bases and J shed 4 bases, with 13 bases lying between them. The CDR3 nucleotides read TGTGCCAGCAGCTTGGGTACGCGGGAATACGAGCAGTACTTC. Its translation is CASSLGTREYEQYF.

This clone occurred many times. The J gene is TRBJ2-7, the V gene TRBV23-1; 9 bases match TRBD1. TRBV23-1 is assigned to the ORF class and has an uncertain function. V shed 2 bases and J 0 bases; nucleotides not matched to a gene: 5. This CDR3 has 16 amino acids. DNA of the CDR3: TGCGCCAGCAGTCAAATCCGGACAGGGGTCTCCTACGAGCAGTACTTC. As protein: CASSQIRTGVSYEQYF.

This clone was detected ten times or more. The chain recombines TRBV2 with TRBJ2-5; 7 bases agree with TRBD2. The V gene's germline CDR1 is SNHLY and CDR2 FYNNEI. The length of the CDR3 is 13 residues. V shed 8 bases and J 3 bases; nucleotides not matched to a gene: 6. The CDR3 nucleotides read TGTGCCAGCGGGCTAGCGGCAGAAGAGACCCAGTACTTC. Translating gives CASGLAAEETQYF.

Comments on this clone: This same CDR3 is encoded by further DNA sequences in the sample. The chain has TRBV7-2 and TRBJ2-3; D remains unclear. In germline, CDR1 is SGHTA, CDR2 FQGNSA. The CDR3 contains 14 residues. With 5 bases removed from V and 4 bases from J, the gap between germline ends came to 13 bases. The CDR3: CASSPFSGPDTQYF. CDR3 DNA: TGTGCCAGCAGCCCATTCTCCGGGCCAGATACGCAGTATTTT.

This clone came up a few times. CDR3 sequence (DNA): TGTGCCAGCAGCTTCGGCAGCCGGGATACGCAGTATTTT. Protein sequence: CASSFGSRDTQYF. The V and J genes are TRBV11-3 and TRBJ2-3; no definite D call. CDR1 and CDR2 from the germline V gene are SGHNT and YENEEA. Trimming took 3 bases from V and 6 from J, leaving 10 bases between them. CDR3 size: 13 residues.